This is a list of T cell receptor beta chains from one sample in a study of response to subunit inactivated influenza vaccine. Each CDR3 protein is one row after TCRdb ran MiXCR on the RT-PCR reads. The sample lists 150,000 to 200,000 distinct CDR3 sequences; about 9% were seen once. The sample here was non-naive T cells sorted from PBMCs, taken on the day of vaccination. The receptors originated from a man aged 45-65 years who received an inactivated influenza vaccine. Both conserved end residues are part of each CDR3. D genes are given only for firm matches. Expanded clones are given a class, and other clones once, few, many or no size at all.

d_gene	abundance	v_gene	j_gene	CDR3nt	CDR3aa
.	few	TRBV6-1	TRBJ1-1	TGTGCCAGCAAGGACCGTGAAGCTTTCTTT	CASKDREAFF
TRBD1	many	TRBV5-1	TRBJ2-5	TGCGCCAGCAGCCGGGACAGCCAAGAGACCCAGTACTTC	CASSRDSQETQYF
.	.	TRBV20-1	TRBJ2-7	TGCAGTGTCACCCCCCGACAGCAGATCTCCTACGAGCAGTACTTC	CSVTPRQQISYEQYF
.	.	TRBV7-3	TRBJ2-2	TGTGCCAGCAGCCCTAGAGTGGGAGAGCTGTTTTTT	CASSPRVGELFF
.	many	TRBV24-1	TRBJ2-3	TGTGCCACCAGTGAAGACAGGTTAGAAGGCACAGATACGCAGTATTTT	CATSEDRLEGTDTQYF
.	few	TRBV12-3/TRBV12-4	TRBJ1-6	TGTGCCAGCAGTTTAAGGTTGGGGGGGAGCTCCTATAATTCACCCCTCCACTTT	CASSLRLGGSSYNSPLHF
.	.	TRBV3-1	TRBJ2-3	TGTGCCAGCAGCCAAGATCGGGGACTCCTCTCGCGCACAGATACGCAGTATTTT	CASSQDRGLLSRTDTQYF
.	many	TRBV29-1	TRBJ1-1	TGCAGCGTTGATCAGGGGACAGCTTTCTTT	CSVDQGTAFF
.	few	TRBV28	TRBJ1-5	TGTGCCAGCAGTGTCTGGGGCTTAAGTGGGTATCAGCCCCAGCATTTT	CASSVWGLSGYQPQHF
.	few	TRBV10-3	TRBJ2-1	TGTGCCATCAGCGACAGTGGCGCGACTCCAAGTGAGCAGTTCTTC	CAISDSGATPSEQFF
TRBD1	few	TRBV20-1	TRBJ2-1	TGCAGTGCTAGAGTAGGGACAGGGGTCACCAATGAGCAGTTCTTC	CSARVGTGVTNEQFF
.	many	TRBV20-1	TRBJ1-2	TGCAGTGCTTCCCGGATGGGGGCGCGGATGATTGGCTACACCTTC	CSASRMGARMIGYTF
TRBD1	many	TRBV6-2/TRBV6-3	TRBJ2-1	TGTGCCAGCAGCCAGGGACAGGGGGCTTACAATGAGCAGTTCTTC	CASSQGQGAYNEQFF
TRBD2	many	TRBV14	TRBJ2-1	TGTGCCAGCAGCCAAATGGGAGGGACTAGCGGGTACAATGAGCAGTTCTTC	CASSQMGGTSGYNEQFF